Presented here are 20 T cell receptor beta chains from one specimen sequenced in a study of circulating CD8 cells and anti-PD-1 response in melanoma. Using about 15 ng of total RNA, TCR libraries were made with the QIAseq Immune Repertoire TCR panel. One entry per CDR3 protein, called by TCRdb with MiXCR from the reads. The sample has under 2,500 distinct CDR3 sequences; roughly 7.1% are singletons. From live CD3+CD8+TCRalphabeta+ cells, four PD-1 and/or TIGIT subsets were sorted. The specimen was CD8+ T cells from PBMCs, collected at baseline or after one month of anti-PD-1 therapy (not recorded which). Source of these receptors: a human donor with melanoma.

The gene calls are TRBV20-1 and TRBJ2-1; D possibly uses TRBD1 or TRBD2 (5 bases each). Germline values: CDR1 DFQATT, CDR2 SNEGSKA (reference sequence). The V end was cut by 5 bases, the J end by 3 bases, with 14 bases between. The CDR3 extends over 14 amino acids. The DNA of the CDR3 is TGCAGTGCTCCCCGGGACCGGGACTACAATGAGCAGTTCTTC. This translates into CSAPRDRDYNEQFF.

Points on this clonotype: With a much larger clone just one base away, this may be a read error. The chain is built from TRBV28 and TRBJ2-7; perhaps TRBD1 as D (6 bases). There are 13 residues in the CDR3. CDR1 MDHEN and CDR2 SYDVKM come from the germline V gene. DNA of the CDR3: TGTGCCACCGCCTTGGGGGCATCCTACGCGCAGTACTTC. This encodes CATALGASYAQYF.

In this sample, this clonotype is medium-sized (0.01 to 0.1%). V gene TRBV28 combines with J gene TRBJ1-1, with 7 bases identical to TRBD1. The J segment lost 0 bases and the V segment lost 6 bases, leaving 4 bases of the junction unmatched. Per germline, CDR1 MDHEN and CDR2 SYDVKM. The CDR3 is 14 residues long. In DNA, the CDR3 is TGTGCCAGCAGAACCGACAGGGTGAACACTGAAGCTTTCTTT. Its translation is CASRTDRVNTEAFF.

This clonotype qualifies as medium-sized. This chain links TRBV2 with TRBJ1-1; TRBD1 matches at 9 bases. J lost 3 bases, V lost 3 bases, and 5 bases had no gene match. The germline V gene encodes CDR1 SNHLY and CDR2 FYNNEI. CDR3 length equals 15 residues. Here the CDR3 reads CASSDDRGVDTEAFF. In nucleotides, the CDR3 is TGTGCCAGCAGTGACGACAGGGGGGTGGACACTGAAGCTTTCTTT.

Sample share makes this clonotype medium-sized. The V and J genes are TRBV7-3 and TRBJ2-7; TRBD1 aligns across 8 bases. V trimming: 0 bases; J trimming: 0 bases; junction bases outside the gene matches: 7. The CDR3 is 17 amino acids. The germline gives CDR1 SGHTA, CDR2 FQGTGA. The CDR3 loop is CASSLTDRGPVSYEQYF. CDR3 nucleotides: TGTGCCAGCAGCTTAACTGACAGGGGTCCAGTCTCCTACGAGCAGTACTTC.

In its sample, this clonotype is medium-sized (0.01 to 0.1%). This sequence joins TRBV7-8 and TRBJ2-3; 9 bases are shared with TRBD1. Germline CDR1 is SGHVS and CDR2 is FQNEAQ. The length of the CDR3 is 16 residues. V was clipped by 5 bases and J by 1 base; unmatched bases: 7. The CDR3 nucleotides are TGTGCCAGCAGCCAAGGGGGACAGGGCGGCACAGATACGCAGTATTTT. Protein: CASSQGGQGGTDTQYF.

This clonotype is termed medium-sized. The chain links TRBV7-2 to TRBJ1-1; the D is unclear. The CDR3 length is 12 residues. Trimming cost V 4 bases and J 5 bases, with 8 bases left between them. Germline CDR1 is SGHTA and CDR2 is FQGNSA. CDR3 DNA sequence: TGTGCCAGCAGCTACGTCTTAACTGAAGCTTTCTTT. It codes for CASSYVLTEAFF. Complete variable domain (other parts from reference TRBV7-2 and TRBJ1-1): GAGVSQSPSNKVTEKGKDVELRCDPISGHTALYWYRQSLGQGLEFLIYFQGNSAPDKSGLPSDRFSAERTGGSVSTLTIQRTQQEDSAVYLCASSYVLTEAFFGQGTRLTVV.

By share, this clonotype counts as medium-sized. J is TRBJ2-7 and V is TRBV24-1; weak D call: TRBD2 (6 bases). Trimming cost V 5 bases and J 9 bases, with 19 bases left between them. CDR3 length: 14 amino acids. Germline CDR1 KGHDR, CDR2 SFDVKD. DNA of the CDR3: TGTGCCACCAGTGTCGCGGGGACGAACGGCGGGCAGTACTTC. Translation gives CATSVAGTNGGQYF.

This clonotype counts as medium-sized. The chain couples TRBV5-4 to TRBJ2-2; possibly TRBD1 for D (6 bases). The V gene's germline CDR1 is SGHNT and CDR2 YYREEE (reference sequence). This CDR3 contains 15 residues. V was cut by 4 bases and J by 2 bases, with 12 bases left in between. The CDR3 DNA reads TGTGCCAGCAGCCCTCCGGGACATAACACCGGGGAGCTGTTTTTT. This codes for CASSPPGHNTGELFF.

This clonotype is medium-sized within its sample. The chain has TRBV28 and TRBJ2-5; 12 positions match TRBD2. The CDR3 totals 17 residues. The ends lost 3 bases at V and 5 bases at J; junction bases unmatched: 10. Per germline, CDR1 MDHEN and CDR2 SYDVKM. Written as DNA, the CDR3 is TGTGCCAGCAGTTTTCACACTAGCGGGGGGCCCCGGGAGACCCAGTACTTC. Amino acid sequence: CASSFHTSGGPRETQYF.

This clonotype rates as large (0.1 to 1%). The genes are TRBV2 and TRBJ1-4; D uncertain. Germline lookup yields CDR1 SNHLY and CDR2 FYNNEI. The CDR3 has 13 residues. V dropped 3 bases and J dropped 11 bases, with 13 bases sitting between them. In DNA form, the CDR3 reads TGTGCCAGCAGTGACGCCGGCGGCCTCAAACTGTTTTTT. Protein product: CASSDAGGLKLFF.

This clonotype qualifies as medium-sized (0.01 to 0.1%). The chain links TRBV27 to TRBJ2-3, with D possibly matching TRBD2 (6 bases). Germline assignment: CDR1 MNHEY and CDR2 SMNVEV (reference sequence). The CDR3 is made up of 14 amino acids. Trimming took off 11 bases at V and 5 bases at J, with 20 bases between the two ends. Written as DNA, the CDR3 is TGTGCCTCGGGGCGGGGCCTTGGAGAAGATACGCAGTATTTT. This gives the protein CASGRGLGEDTQYF.

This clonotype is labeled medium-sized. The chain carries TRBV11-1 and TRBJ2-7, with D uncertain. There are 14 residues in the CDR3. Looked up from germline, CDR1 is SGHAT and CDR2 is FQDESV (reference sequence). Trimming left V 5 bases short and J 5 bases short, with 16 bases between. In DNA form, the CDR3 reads TGTGCCAGCAGCGATGGGCTTACCCCCCACGAGCAGTACTTC. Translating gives CASSDGLTPHEQYF.

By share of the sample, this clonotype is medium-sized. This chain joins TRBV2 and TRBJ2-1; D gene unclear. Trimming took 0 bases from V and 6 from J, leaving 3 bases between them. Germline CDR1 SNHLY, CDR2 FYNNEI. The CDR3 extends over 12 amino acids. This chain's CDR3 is CASSEAVNEQFF. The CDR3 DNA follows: TGTGCCAGCAGTGAAGCCGTCAATGAGCAGTTCTTC.

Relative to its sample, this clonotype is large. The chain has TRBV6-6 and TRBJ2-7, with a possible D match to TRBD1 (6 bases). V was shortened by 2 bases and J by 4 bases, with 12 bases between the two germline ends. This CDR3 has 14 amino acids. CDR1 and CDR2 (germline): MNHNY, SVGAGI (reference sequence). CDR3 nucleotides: TGTGCCAGCAGTTACCTGGACAGAGCTTACGAGCAGTACTTC. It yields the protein CASSYLDRAYEQYF.

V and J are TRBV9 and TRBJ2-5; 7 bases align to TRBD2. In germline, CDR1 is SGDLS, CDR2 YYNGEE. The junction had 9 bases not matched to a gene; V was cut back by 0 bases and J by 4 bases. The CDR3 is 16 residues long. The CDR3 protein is CASSVAGSREGETQYF. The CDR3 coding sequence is TGTGCCAGCAGCGTAGCTGGATCCAGGGAGGGAGAGACCCAGTACTTC.

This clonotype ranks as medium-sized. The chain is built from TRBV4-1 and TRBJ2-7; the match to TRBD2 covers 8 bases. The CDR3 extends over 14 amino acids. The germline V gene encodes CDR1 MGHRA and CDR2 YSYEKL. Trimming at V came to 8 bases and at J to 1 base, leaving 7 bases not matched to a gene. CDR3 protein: CASSPGGPSYEQYF. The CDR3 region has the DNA TGCGCCAGCTCGCCGGGGGGGCCTTCCTACGAGCAGTACTTC.

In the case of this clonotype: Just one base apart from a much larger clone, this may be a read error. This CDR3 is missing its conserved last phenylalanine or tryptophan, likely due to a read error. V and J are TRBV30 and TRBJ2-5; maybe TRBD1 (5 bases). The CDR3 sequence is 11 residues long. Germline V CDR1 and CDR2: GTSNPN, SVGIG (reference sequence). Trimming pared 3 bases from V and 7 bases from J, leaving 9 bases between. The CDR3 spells CAWREGVTQYL. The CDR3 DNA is TGTGCCTGGAGGGAAGGGGTGACCCAGTACCTC.

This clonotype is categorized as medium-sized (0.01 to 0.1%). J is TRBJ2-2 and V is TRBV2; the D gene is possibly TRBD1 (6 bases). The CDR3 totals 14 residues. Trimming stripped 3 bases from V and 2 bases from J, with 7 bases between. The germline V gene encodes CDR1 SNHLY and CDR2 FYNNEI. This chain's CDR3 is CASSDRGNTGELFF. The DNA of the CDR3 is TGTGCCAGCAGTGACAGGGGTAACACCGGGGAGCTGTTTTTT.

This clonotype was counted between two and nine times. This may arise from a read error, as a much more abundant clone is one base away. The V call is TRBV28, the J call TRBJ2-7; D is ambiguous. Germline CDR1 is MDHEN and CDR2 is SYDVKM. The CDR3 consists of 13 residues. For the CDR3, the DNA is TGTGCCAGCAGTGGACGAAGCTCCTACGGGCAGTACTTC. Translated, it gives CASSGRSSYGQYF. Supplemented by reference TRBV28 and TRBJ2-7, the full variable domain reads DVKVTQSSRYLVKRTGEKVFLECVQDMDHENMFWYRQDPGLGLRLIYFSYDVKMKEKGDIPEGYSVSREKKERFSLILESASTNQTSMYLCASSGRSSYGQYFGPGTRLTVT.